These T cell receptor beta chains were read from a single sample in a study of CD8 T cells in Susac syndrome. In TCRdb, the immunoSEQ multiplex PCR reads were re-called with MiXCR into one record per CDR3 protein. The sample contains around 190,000 distinct CDR3 sequences, approximately 95% of which appear only once. Sequenced material: CD4+ T cells from PBMCs. All receptors derive from a human donor in good health. CDR3s include the opening cysteine and the closing phenylalanine or tryptophan. D genes are given only for firm matches. A clone size is listed for some rows: how often the clone was seen (once, few, many), or a class if it is expanded.

clone_size	j_call	v_call	d_call	cdr3_aa	cdr3_nt
once	TRBJ1-1	TRBV7-9	NA	CASSLGGTVNTEAFF	TGTGCCAGCAGTCTTGGCGGGACGGTGAACACTGAAGCTTTCTTT
NA	TRBJ2-1	TRBV4-3	NA	CASSQEGWNEQFF	TGCGCCAGCAGCCAAGAGGGCTGGAATGAGCAGTTCTTC
NA	TRBJ2-1	TRBV7-8	TRBD2	CASSLVRLAGYNEQFF	TGTGCCAGCAGCTTAGTCCGACTAGCGGGATACAATGAGCAGTTCTTC
NA	TRBJ2-2	TRBV3-1	NA	CASSQKNANTGELFF	TGTGCCAGCAGCCAAAAGAACGCGAACACCGGGGAGCTGTTTTTT
NA	TRBJ1-5	TRBV20-1	TRBD1	CSAGTGHSNQPQHF	TGCAGTGCTGGGACAGGGCATAGCAATCAGCCCCAGCATTTT
NA	TRBJ1-2	TRBV7-9	NA	CASSLMASGYGYTF	TGTGCCAGCAGCTTAATGGCTTCTGGCTATGGCTACACCTTC
NA	TRBJ2-5	TRBV20-1	TRBD2	CSAPGTSGREGETQYF	TGCAGTGCTCCCGGGACTAGCGGGAGGGAGGGGGAGACCCAGTACTTC
NA	TRBJ2-1	TRBV20-1	NA	CSARSAEQFF	TGCAGTGCTAGGAGTGCGGAGCAGTTCTTC
NA	TRBJ1-2	TRBV6-6	NA	CASSTSALGYTF	TGTGCCAGCAGCACCTCGGCATTGGGCTACACCTTC
NA	TRBJ2-7	TRBV6-1	TRBD1	CASSRPGQGAVEQYF	TGTGCCAGTTCCCGACCGGGACAGGGGGCGGTTGAGCAGTACTTC
NA	TRBJ1-2	TRBV29-1	NA	CSTSHRAINYGYTF	TGCAGTACGAGCCACAGGGCGATCAACTATGGCTACACCTTC
NA	TRBJ2-2	TRBV30	NA	CAWSVRSTGELFF	TGTGCCTGGAGTGTACGGTCCACCGGGGAGCTGTTTTTT
NA	TRBJ1-1	TRBV25-1	NA	CASSEWGLSEAFF	TGTGCCAGCAGTGAATGGGGTCTATCTGAAGCTTTCTTT
NA	TRBJ2-1	TRBV3-1	TRBD2	CASSQDLGLGINEQFF	TGTGCCAGCAGCCAAGATCTTGGACTAGGTATCAATGAGCAGTTCTTC
NA	TRBJ1-2	TRBV27	NA	CASSLSGDGYTF	TGTGCCAGCAGTTTATCAGGGGACGGCTACACCTTC
NA	TRBJ1-1	TRBV29-1	NA	CSVGREMNTEAFF	TGCAGCGTTGGCAGGGAGATGAACACTGAAGCTTTCTTT
NA	TRBJ2-5	TRBV7-2	NA	CASSFGGETQYF	TGTGCCAGCAGCTTCGGGGGAGAGACCCAGTACTTC